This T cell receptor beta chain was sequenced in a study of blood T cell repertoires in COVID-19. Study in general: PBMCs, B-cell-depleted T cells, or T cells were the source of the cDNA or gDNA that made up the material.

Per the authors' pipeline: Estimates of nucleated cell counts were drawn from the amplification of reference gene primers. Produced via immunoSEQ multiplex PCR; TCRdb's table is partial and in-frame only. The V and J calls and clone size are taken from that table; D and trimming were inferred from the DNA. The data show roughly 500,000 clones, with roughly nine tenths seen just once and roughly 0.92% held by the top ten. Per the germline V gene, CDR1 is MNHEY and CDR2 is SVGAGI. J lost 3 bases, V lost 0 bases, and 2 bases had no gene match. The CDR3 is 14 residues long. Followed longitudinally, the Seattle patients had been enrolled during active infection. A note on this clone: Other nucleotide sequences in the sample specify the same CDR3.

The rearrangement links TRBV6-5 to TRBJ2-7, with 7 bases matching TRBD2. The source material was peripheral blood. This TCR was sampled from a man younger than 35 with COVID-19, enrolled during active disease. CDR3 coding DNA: TGTGCCAGCAGTTACTCGGGGGGGTACTACGAGCAGTACTTC. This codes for CASSYSGGYYEQYF.